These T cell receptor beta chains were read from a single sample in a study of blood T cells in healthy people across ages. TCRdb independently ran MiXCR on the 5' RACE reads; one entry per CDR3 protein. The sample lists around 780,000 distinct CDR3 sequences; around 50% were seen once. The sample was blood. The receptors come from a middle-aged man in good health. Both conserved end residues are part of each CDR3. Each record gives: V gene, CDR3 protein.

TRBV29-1,CSVLQGGETQYF
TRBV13,CASSLLRGADEQFF
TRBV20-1,CSARDLGLSRGATDAQYF
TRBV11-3,CASSPEWNSSGTQYF
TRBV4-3,CASSRRAGGEYEQYF
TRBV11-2,CASSIPGTPAYEQYF
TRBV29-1,CSVAGGLNGYTF
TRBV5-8,CASSRAENSGNTIYF
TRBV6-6,CASSRDVAYEQYF
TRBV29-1,CSVEAGTSGFYEQFF
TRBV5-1,CASSSRREGSDTQYF
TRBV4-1,CASSQGVGLAGGAQFF
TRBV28,CASRLYTDTQYF
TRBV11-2,CASSLGQINYNEQFF
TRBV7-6,CASSRGGPDGKLFF
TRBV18,CASSPGRGGTTDTQYF
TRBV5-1,CASSFPTGKAAGNTIYF
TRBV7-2,CASSSTSGSTHTQYF
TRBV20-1,CSARNTDTQYF
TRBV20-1,CSARGTPQETQYF
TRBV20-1,CSASTPTGGYYGYTF
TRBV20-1,CSARDVLAGGTDTQYF
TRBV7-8,CASSKAAGTSGETQYF
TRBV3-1,CASSPTQGVYNEQFF
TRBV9,CASSVVASGRPLEETQYF
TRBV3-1,CASSPRSGGEKLFF
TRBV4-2,CASSQDTGGEKLFF
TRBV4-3,CASSQETGEHTGELFF
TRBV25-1,CASSAGQGLYGYTF
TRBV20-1,CSARDLAVHPQHF
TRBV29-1,CSVKKREDSYNEQFF
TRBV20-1,CSASRGRSSYNEQFF
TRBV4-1,CASSFTPSGLAYEQYF
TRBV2,CASSLGSLSFNEQYF
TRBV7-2,CASSLSWSSGSWGNEQFF
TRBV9,CASSFYSGSSYEQYF
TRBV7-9,CASDSTGDGSYNEQFF
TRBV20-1,CSARRGDLGSAVRATQYF
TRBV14,CASSQEVGSSYEQYF
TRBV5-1,CASREIETQYF
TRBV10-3,CATQPMSGYGYTF
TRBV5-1,CASRRQGVSSGANVLTF